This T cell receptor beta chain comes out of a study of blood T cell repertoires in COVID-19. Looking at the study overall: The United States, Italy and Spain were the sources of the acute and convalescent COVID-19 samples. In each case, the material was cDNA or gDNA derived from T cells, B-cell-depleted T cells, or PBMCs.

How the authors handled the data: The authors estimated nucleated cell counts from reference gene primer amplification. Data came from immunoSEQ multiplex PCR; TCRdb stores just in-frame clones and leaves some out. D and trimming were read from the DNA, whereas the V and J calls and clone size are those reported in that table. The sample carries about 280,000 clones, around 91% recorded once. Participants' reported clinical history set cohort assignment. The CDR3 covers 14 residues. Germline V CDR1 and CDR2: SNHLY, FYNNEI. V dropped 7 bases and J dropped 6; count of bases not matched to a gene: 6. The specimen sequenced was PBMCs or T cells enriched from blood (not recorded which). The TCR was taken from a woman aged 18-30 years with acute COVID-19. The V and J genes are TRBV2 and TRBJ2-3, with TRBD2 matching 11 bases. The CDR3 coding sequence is TGTGCCAGCATTAGCGGGAGGGAGGTGGATACGCAGTATTTT. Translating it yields CASISGREVDTQYF.